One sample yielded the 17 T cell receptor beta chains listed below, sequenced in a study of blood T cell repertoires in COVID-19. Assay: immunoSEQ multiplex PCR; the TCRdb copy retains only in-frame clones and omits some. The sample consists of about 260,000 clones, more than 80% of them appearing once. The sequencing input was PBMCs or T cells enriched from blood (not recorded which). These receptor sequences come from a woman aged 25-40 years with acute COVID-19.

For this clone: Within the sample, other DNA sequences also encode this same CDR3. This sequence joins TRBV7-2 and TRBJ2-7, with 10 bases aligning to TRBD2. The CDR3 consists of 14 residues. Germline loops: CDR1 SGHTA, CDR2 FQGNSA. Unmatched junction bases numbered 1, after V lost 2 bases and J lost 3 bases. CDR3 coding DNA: TGTGCCAGCAGCTTACTAGCGGGAGTCTACGAGCAGTACTTC. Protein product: CASSLLAGVYEQYF. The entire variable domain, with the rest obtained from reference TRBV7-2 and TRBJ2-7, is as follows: GAGVSQSPSNKVTEKGKDVELRCDPISGHTALYWYRQSLGQGLEFLIYFQGNSAPDKSGLPSDRFSAERTGGSVSTLTIQRTQQEDSAVYLCASSLLAGVYEQYFGPGTRLTVT.

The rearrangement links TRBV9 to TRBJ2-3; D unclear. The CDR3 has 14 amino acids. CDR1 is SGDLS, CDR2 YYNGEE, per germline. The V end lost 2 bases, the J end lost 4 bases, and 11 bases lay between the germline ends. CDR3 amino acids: CASSVQTTSDTQYF. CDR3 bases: TGTGCCAGCAGCGTCCAGACAACTTCAGATACGCAGTATTTT. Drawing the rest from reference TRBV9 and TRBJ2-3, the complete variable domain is DSGVTQTPKHLITATGQRVTLRCSPRSGDLSVYWYQQSLDQGLQFLIQYYNGEERAKGNILERFSAQQFPDLHSELNLSSLELGDSALYFCASSVQTTSDTQYFGPGTRLTVL.

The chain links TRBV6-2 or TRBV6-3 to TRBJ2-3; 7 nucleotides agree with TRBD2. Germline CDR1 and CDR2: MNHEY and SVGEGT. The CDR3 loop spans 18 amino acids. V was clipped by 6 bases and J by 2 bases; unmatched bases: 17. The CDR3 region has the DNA TGTGCCAGCAGCCGAGGCCCGTATAGCGGGTCCTACACAGATACGCAGTATTTT. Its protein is CASSRGPYSGSYTDTQYF.

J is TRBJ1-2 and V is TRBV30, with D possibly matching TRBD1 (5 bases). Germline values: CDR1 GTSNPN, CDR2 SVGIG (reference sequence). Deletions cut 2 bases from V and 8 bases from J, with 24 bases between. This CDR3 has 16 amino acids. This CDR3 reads CAWSPSPTGGSKGYTF. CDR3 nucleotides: TGTGCCTGGAGTCCTTCCCCCACAGGAGGGTCCAAGGGCTACACCTTC.

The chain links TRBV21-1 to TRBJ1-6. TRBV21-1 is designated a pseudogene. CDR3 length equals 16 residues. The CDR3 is CASSRGGPTYNSPLHF. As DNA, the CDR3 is TGTGCCAGCAGCAGGGGAGGGCCAACCTATAATTCACCCCTCCACTTT.

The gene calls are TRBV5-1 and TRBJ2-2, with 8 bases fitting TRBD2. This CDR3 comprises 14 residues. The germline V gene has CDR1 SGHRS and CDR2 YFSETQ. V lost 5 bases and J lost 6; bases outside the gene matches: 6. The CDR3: CASREAGASGELFF. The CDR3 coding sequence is TGCGCCAGCAGGGAAGCGGGAGCATCCGGGGAGCTGTTTTTT.

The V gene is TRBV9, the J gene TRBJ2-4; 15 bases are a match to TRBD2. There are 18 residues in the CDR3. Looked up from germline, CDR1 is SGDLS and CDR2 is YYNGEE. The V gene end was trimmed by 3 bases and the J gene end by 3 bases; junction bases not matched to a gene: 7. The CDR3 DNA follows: TGTGCCAGCAGCGAAGGACTAGCGGGAGGGCCGGACAAAAACATTCAGTACTTC. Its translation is CASSEGLAGGPDKNIQYF.

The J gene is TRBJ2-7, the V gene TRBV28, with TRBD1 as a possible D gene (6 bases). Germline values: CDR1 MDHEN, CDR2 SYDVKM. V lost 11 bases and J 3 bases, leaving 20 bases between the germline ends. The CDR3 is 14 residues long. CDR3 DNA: TGTGCCTCCAGTTCCGGGACAAGAGTCTACGAGCAGTACTTC. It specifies CASSSGTRVYEQYF.

The CDR3 DNA reads TGCGCCAGCACCTGGTCCTATGAGGGGGCAGGTAACTATGGCTACACCTTC. Translated: CASTWSYEGAGNYGYTF. This rearrangement joins TRBV5-1 to TRBJ1-2; 7 bases are a match to TRBD1. Germline values: CDR1 SGHRS, CDR2 YFSETQ. The CDR3 loop spans 17 amino acids. The ends lost 6 bases at V and 1 base at J; junction bases unmatched: 15.

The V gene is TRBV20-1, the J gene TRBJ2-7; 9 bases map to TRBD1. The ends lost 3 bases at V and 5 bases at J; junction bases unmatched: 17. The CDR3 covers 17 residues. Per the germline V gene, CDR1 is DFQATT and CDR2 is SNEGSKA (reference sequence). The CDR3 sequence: CSASGFPGQGSVDEQYF. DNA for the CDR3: TGCAGTGCTAGTGGGTTTCCGGGACAGGGTAGTGTAGACGAGCAGTACTTC.

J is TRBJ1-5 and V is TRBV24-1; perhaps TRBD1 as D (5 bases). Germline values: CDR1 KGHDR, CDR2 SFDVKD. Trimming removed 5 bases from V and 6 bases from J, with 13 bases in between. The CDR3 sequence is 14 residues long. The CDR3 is CATSGGVSGQPQHF. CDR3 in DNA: TGTGCCACCAGTGGGGGGGTAAGCGGTCAGCCCCAGCATTTT.

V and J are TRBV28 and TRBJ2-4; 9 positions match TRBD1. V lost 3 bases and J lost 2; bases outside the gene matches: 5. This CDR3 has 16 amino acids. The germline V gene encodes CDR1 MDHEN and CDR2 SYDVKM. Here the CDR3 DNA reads TGTGCCAGCAGTTTTGACAGGGGGTTACCCAAAAACATTCAGTACTTC. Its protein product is CASSFDRGLPKNIQYF.

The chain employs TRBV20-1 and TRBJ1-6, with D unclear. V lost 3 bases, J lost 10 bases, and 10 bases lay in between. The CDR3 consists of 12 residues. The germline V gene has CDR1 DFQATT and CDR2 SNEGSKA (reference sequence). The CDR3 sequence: CSASEGLSPLHF. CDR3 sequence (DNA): TGCAGTGCTAGTGAGGGCCTATCACCCCTCCACTTT.

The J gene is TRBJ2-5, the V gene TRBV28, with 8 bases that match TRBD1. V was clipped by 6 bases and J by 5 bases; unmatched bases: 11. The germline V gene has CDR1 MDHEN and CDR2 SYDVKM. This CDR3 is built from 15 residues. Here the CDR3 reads CASSLQGAFRETQYF. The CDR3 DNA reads TGTGCCAGCAGCCTCCAGGGGGCGTTTAGGGAGACCCAGTACTTC.

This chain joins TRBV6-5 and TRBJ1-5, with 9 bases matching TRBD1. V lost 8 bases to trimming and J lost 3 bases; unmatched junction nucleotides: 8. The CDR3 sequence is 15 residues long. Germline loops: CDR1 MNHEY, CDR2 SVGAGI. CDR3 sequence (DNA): TGTGCCAGCGGCCAGACAGGGGGTGACAATCAGCCCCAGCATTTT. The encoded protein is CASGQTGGDNQPQHF.

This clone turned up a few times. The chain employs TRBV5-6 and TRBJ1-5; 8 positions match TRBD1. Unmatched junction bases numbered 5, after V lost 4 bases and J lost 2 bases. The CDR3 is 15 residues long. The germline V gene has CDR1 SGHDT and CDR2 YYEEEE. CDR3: CASSRTGFGNQPQHF. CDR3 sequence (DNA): TGTGCCAGCAGCCGGACAGGGTTTGGCAATCAGCCCCAGCATTTT.

Here the CDR3 reads CASSSSSGSTDTQYF. CDR3 coding DNA: TGTGCCAGCAGCTCGTCTAGCGGGAGTACAGATACGCAGTATTTT. The chain employs TRBV7-3 and TRBJ2-3, with 10 bases aligning to TRBD2. The CDR3 is 15 amino acids. From germline, CDR1 is SGHTA and CDR2 FQGTGA. V lost 4 bases and J lost 3; bases outside the gene matches: 4.